This T cell receptor beta chain was captured by sequencing in a study of response to subunit inactivated influenza vaccine (dated by TCRdb to about 2018). Looking at the study overall: To follow how T cells responded to a trivalent subunit inactivated influenza vaccine, the researchers relied on deep quantitative profiling of the T cell receptor repertoire. Overall study outcomes, separate from this receptor: It was suggested by the authors that each seasonal influenza vaccination may recruit only a limited number of new T cells.

This clonotype was seen repeatedly, ten times or more. The antigen this receptor binds is unknown. No quality values exist for individual bases; no much larger clone is one base distant. From a lookup of the germline V gene (reference sequence), CDR1 and CDR2 are SGHKS and YYEKEE. V and J lose 2 bases and 5 bases, and a span of 19 bases separates them. From the cysteine through the phenylalanine, the CDR3 covers 16 amino acids. Only the CDR3 DNA stays, 48 bases, in frame from base 1. The library was generated by RT-PCR. Reads for this sample came from an Illumina HiSeq 2500. TCRdb trimmed public reads at Q25 via fastp, called clones via MiXCR and kept in-frame beta chains. Every distinct CDR3 protein forms one entry, paired with its most common genes and DNA. The sample has about 570,000 distinct CDR3 sequences on record, around 11% of them singletons. Of the sample, 11% falls within the top ten clones.

This same sample was also part of a study on T cells expressing NK-cell markers. The second study, in turn, reports: TCR beta cDNA libraries were prepared using 5'RACE template switching, which introduced a universal primer site and unique molecular identifiers. TCR beta-chain repertoires were profiled in sorted CD3+CD56+NKG2C+, CD3+CD56+NKG2C- and CD3+CD56-NKG2C+ T-cell subsets from roughly eight donors. Seven of the eight sequenced donors were HCMV-seropositive and one was HCMV-seronegative. To restrict sorting to alphabetaTCR-expressing T cells, an anti-gammadeltaTCR antibody was added in several experiments. In six donors, the dominant CD3+CD56+NKG2C+ clonotypes were among the top 10 CD8+ clonotypes and accounted for about 1.0-7.5% of CD8+ T cells. Those dominant clonotypes were again the most abundant among CD3+CD56-NKG2C+ cells in a handful of donors, at about 28.3-60.1%. Whether the expanded NKG2C-expressing T cell clones were specific for HCMV antigens was left unclear. The study sequenced eight donors, all healthy volunteers chosen at random: three men and five women. HCMV-specific IgG was detected in serum with a commercial ELISA kit to determine HCMV serostatus. Ficoll density gradient centrifugation was used to isolate peripheral blood mononuclear cells from blood. For roughly six donors, bulk peripheral blood T-cell repertoires were additionally sequenced from unsorted PBMC. cDNA synthesis was primed from the TCR beta constant segment and was followed by two successive PCR amplification steps. Illumina HiSeq 2000/2500, MiSeq or NextSeq was used to sequence libraries as 2 x 150 bp reads. Reads were demultiplexed and grouped by UMI with MIGEC, and clonotypes were assembled and quantified with MiTCR. Only TCR cDNA sequences supported by at least two reads were kept to exclude erroneous sequences. The tcR package was used for downstream repertoire analysis, with clonotypes matched between fractions based on CDR3 nucleotide sequence plus V segment. Antigen specificity was annotated against VDJdb with VDJmatch, allowing one amino acid substitution in CDR3.

The sequence joins TRBV5-5 to TRBJ1-1, with no D gene named confidently. The starting material was PBMCs from blood, obtained on the day of vaccination. This TCR came from a man aged 50 to 60 who received an inactivated influenza vaccine. Donor details come from another sample of the same person, matched by shared clones. The DNA sequence is given as TGTGCCAGCAGCTTCCAACCCGGACGCGGAAATACTGAAGCTTTCTTT. The translation is CASSFQPGRGNTEAFF.